Presented here are 24 T cell receptor beta chains from one specimen sequenced in a study of chemoradiotherapy in HPV16-positive cancers. Sequencing was performed with immunoSEQ multiplex PCR; in TCRdb, only in-frame clones are kept and a portion is missing. The table records 12,000 or so clones, roughly 86% of them present only once. The starting material was blood, obtained from a patient who underwent chemoradiotherapy. These TCRs come from a human donor with HPV-associated anogenital cancer.

The V gene is TRBV5-1, the J gene TRBJ2-5, with 11 bases matching TRBD1. Trimming cost V 7 bases and J 5 bases; bases outside gene matches: 7. This CDR3 region has 14 residues. Germline CDR1 is SGHRS and CDR2 is YFSETQ. CDR3 in amino acids: CASGTGTGGETQYF. CDR3 in DNA: TGCGCCAGCGGTACAGGGACAGGGGGGGAGACCCAGTACTTC.

This rearrangement joins TRBV5-4 to TRBJ1-6, with 7 bases fitting TRBD1. The CDR3 is made up of 13 amino acids. The ends lost 2 bases at V and 7 bases at J; junction bases unmatched: 0. Germline V gene lookup returns CDR1 SGHNT and CDR2 YYREEE (reference sequence). CDR3 residues: CASSLQGNSPLHF. The DNA for the CDR3 is TGTGCCAGCAGCTTACAGGGGAATTCACCCCTCCACTTT.

This chain connects TRBV7-9 to TRBJ2-4, with D maybe TRBD2 (7 bases). CDR1 SEHNR and CDR2 FQNEAQ come from the germline V gene (reference sequence). Trimming removed 5 bases at V and 1 base at J, with 21 bases between. This CDR3 has 18 amino acids. Here the CDR3 reads CASSPGRGEGEAKNIQYF. DNA of the CDR3: TGTGCCAGCAGCCCAGGGAGGGGGGAAGGGGAGGCCAAAAACATTCAGTACTTC.

V and J are TRBV4-2 and TRBJ2-3, with 12 bases matching TRBD2. This CDR3 contains 17 residues. Germline lookup yields CDR1 LGHNA and CDR2 YNFKEQ. Trimming removed 0 bases from V and 5 bases from J; junction bases left unmatched: 6. The CDR3 protein is CASSQEASGGAQDTQYF. CDR3 nucleotides: TGTGCCAGCAGCCAAGAGGCTAGCGGGGGGGCTCAAGATACGCAGTATTTT.

V is TRBV6-1 and J is TRBJ1-2; D not resolved. V was pared by 2 bases and J by 6 bases, with 25 bases between. Looked up from germline, CDR1 is MNHNS and CDR2 is SASEGT. The CDR3 has 18 amino acids. The DNA of the CDR3 is TGTGCCAGCAGTGAACAGGATCATGGGGTTGGAGGTGTAGATGGCTACACCTTC. Translation: CASSEQDHGVGGVDGYTF.

The sample holds one count of this clone. The chain joins TRBV27 to TRBJ2-3; no firm D call. V was pared by 2 bases and J by 6 bases, with 12 bases between. This CDR3 is built from 14 residues. Germline V CDR1 and CDR2: MNHEY, SMNVEV (reference sequence). For the CDR3, the DNA is TGTGCCAGCAGTTTACACCGGACCCACGATACGCAGTATTTT. This translates into CASSLHRTHDTQYF.

The chain combines TRBV7-8 with TRBJ2-7; 10 bases are shared with TRBD1. Germline loops: CDR1 SGHVS, CDR2 FQNEAQ. The CDR3 is made up of 14 amino acids. V lost 3 bases to trimming and J lost 7 bases; unmatched junction nucleotides: 6. The CDR3 sequence is CASSLGGQGREQYF. The CDR3 DNA is TGTGCCAGCAGCTTGGGGGGACAGGGGCGGGAGCAGTACTTC.

This chain joins TRBV9 and TRBJ2-6, with D perhaps TRBD1 (6 bases). The CDR3 runs 16 residues. The germline V gene has CDR1 SGDLS and CDR2 YYNGEE. The V and J ends lost 3 bases and 4 bases respectively, with 14 bases between them. The CDR3 sequence is CASSAPGATGANVLTF. The CDR3 DNA is TGTGCCAGCAGCGCCCCAGGGGCGACGGGGGCCAACGTCCTGACTTTC.

This clone was found once. The rearrangement joins TRBV5-1 to TRBJ2-7, with 10 bases fitting TRBD2. Per germline, CDR1 SGHRS and CDR2 YFSETQ. This CDR3 contains 15 residues. J gave up 7 bases and V 1 base, and 8 bases lay outside the gene matches. The CDR3 sequence is CASSLTQGLAREQYF. Written as DNA, the CDR3 is TGCGCCAGCAGCTTGACTCAGGGACTAGCGCGGGAGCAGTACTTC.

This clone appeared once. This chain uses TRBV5-1 with TRBJ2-5; D unclear. The CDR3 totals 15 residues. Germline values: CDR1 SGHRS, CDR2 YFSETQ. Between the trimmed V and J ends, which lost 1 base and 2 bases, there was a span of 12 bases. The CDR3 sequence is CASSLYPRLQETQYF. The DNA of the CDR3 is TGCGCCAGCAGCTTGTACCCGAGGCTACAAGAGACCCAGTACTTC.

The rearrangement links TRBV7-9 to TRBJ1-2, with D perhaps TRBD1 (5 bases). Germline CDR1 is SEHNR and CDR2 is FQNEAQ (reference sequence). The CDR3 totals 13 residues. The V end was cut by 10 bases, the J end by 7 bases, with 19 bases between. The CDR3 region is CAIVVGGWGGYTF. The CDR3 region has the DNA TGTGCCATCGTTGTCGGGGGGTGGGGTGGCTACACCTTC.

This chain joins TRBV5-1 and TRBJ2-7; 8 bases line up with TRBD1. The V segment lost 2 bases and the J segment 1 base; nucleotides outside the gene matches: 5. The CDR3 is 15 residues long. CDR1 SGHRS and CDR2 YFSETQ come from the germline V gene. As DNA, the CDR3 is TGCGCCAGCAGCTTAACCGGGACAGGATCCTACGAGCAGTACTTC. Amino acid sequence: CASSLTGTGSYEQYF.

The chain carries TRBV4-1 and TRBJ1-1; possibly TRBD1 for D (6 bases). Germline V gene data show CDR1 as MGHRA and CDR2 as YSYEKL. Trimming removed 4 bases from V and 1 base from J, with 10 bases in between. This CDR3 contains 14 residues. CDR3 in amino acids: CASSRQAANTEAFF. In DNA form, the CDR3 reads TGCGCCAGCAGCCGACAGGCAGCGAACACTGAAGCTTTCTTT.

V is TRBV21-1 and J is TRBJ1-3; the table's TRBD1 call for D was not verified on the DNA. TRBV21-1 is a pseudogene segment. This CDR3 is built from 15 residues. CDR3 residues: CASTVQGWSGNTIYF. In DNA, the CDR3 is TGTGCCAGCACCGTACAGGGTTGGTCTGGAAACACCATATATTTT.

The chain combines TRBV19 with TRBJ2-4, with D perhaps matching TRBD1 (6 bases). Trimming shortened V by 5 bases and J by 0 bases, and 14 bases separated the two germline ends. The CDR3 runs 16 residues. Germline assignment: CDR1 LNHDA and CDR2 SQIVND (reference sequence). Here the CDR3 reads CASSLVQGIAKNIQYF. The CDR3 DNA reads as TGTGCCAGTAGTTTAGTGCAGGGGATAGCCAAAAACATTCAGTACTTC.

The genes are TRBV18 and TRBJ2-7, with D hard to call. This CDR3 is built from 14 residues. V lost 1 base and J lost 1, with 8 bases in between. Germline loops: CDR1 KGHSH, CDR2 LQKENI. CDR3 bases: TGTGCCAGCTCACCACAGGAGTCTTCCTACGAGCAGTACTTC. Protein sequence: CASSPQESSYEQYF.

The chain links TRBV30 to TRBJ2-7; the D call may be TRBD1 or TRBD2 (6 bases each). CDR1 GTSNPN and CDR2 SVGIG come from the germline V gene (reference sequence). This CDR3 has 13 residues. The ends were cut back, 0 bases at V and 6 bases at J, with 12 bases in the middle. CDR3 nucleotide sequence: TGTGCCTGGAGTGTGGCACAGGGAGGCGAGCAGTACTTC. As protein: CAWSVAQGGEQYF. The whole variable domain, remainder taken from reference TRBV30 and TRBJ2-7, is SQTIHQWPATLVQPVGSPLSLECTVEGTSNPNLYWYRQAAGRGLQLLFYSVGIGQISSEVPQNLSASRPQDRQFILSSKKLLLSDSGFYLCAWSVAQGGEQYFGPGTRLTVT.

V and J are TRBV2 and TRBJ1-6; no clear D gene. Trimming stripped 5 bases from V and 7 bases from J, with 12 bases between. The CDR3 loop spans 14 amino acids. Germline loops: CDR1 SNHLY, CDR2 FYNNEI. CDR3 loop: CASSPGDGNSPLHF. DNA for the CDR3: TGTGCCAGCAGTCCGGGAGACGGCAATTCACCCCTCCACTTT.

The chain couples TRBV30 to TRBJ1-6; unclear D gene. Germline assignment: CDR1 GTSNPN and CDR2 SVGIG (reference sequence). V gave up 4 bases and J gave up 0 bases, with 10 bases separating them. This CDR3 has 15 amino acids. The CDR3 DNA reads as TGTGCCTGGAAAGTTGGGAGCTCCTATAATTCACCCCTCCACTTT. It encodes CAWKVGSSYNSPLHF.

The chain has TRBV27 and TRBJ1-2, with 9 bases fitting TRBD1. The CDR3 has 14 amino acids. V lost 7 bases and J lost 4; bases outside the gene matches: 7. Per the germline V gene, CDR1 is MNHEY and CDR2 is SMNVEV (reference sequence). The CDR3 protein is CASKLQGAGYGYTF. As DNA, the CDR3 is TGTGCCAGCAAATTACAGGGGGCGGGCTATGGCTACACCTTC.

The chain recombines TRBV9 with TRBJ2-3; the D gene is possibly TRBD2 (7 bases). V lost 0 bases, J lost 2 bases, and 19 bases lay in between. CDR3 length: 18 residues. CDR1 is SGDLS, CDR2 YYNGEE, per germline. The CDR3 sequence: CASSVGVGRGRPTDTQYF. The CDR3 coding sequence is TGTGCCAGCAGCGTAGGTGTGGGGCGGGGGCGACCCACAGATACGCAGTATTTT.

The CDR3 is CATSFPGLNTEAFF. Here the CDR3 DNA reads TGTGCCACCTCCTTCCCAGGGTTAAACACTGAAGCTTTCTTT. The gene calls are TRBV6-1 and TRBJ1-1, with a possible D match to TRBD1 (5 bases). V was shortened by 10 bases and J by 2 bases, with 17 bases between the two germline ends. In germline, CDR1 is MNHNS, CDR2 SASEGT. CDR3 size: 14 residues.

This sequence joins TRBV4-1 and TRBJ1-4; 7 bases fit TRBD1. The V gene's germline CDR1 is MGHRA and CDR2 YSYEKL. The CDR3 totals 16 residues. V lost 5 bases, J lost 3 bases, and 9 bases stayed unmatched. In DNA, the CDR3 is TGCGCCAGCAGCGACGTTCAGGGGGAAGCTAATGAAAAACTGTTTTTT. It codes for CASSDVQGEANEKLFF.

The chain employs TRBV19 and TRBJ2-1; D gene unclear. V was shortened by 0 bases and J by 8 bases, with 8 bases between the two germline ends. Looked up from germline, CDR1 is LNHDA and CDR2 is SQIVND (reference sequence). The CDR3 is made up of 13 amino acids. CDR3 amino acids: CASSIDRNDEQFF. The CDR3 bases are TGTGCCAGTAGTATAGACCGTAACGATGAGCAGTTCTTC.